The clone carrying this T cell receptor (beta chain) was detected ten times or more. The antigen is unknown. TCRdb fed the RACE reads into MiXCR, producing one record per CDR3 protein. Among under 110,000 distinct CDR3 sequences, roughly an eighth were seen once, and the ten largest hold around 1.6%. This sample was taken from a study of human T cells and chemical hapten exposure. Study-level points and caveats: Alopecia was present in the donors, so their immune response may differ from healthy people's.

Trimming removed 8 bases from V and 9 bases from J, with 20 bases in between. Germline CDR1 is MNHEY and CDR2 is SVGEGT. The CDR3 length is 14 residues. Stated time point: pre-sensitization, week 0. This sample's treatment: therapeutic diphenylcyclopropenone sensitization with weekly scalp DPC. The V call is TRBV6-2 or TRBV6-3, the J call TRBJ2-1; TRBD2 might be the D (6 bases). The material sequenced was whole blood, taken in connection with sensitization to the hapten diphenylcyclopropenone (DPC). The clonotype was recovered from a woman aged 50 to 60 with alopecia areata. Some clones in this sample may be carry-over from other donors' samples. CDR3: CASWKGTQVTEQFF. In DNA form, the CDR3 reads TGTGCCAGCTGGAAAGGGACTCAAGTAACTGAGCAGTTCTTC.